Listed here are 26 T cell receptor beta chains from one sample, sequenced in a study of sequential checkpoint blockade in melanoma. Produced via immunoSEQ multiplex PCR; TCRdb's table is partial and in-frame only. The sample includes more than 2,500 clones, around 23% of them seen just once. As for treatment: randomized to nivolumab then ipilimumab (arm A) or the reverse (arm B). Specimen: tumor tissue (inferred from file names), collected from a patient given nivolumab and ipilimumab in sequence. These receptors were taken from a human patient with melanoma. Some clones in this sample may be carry-over from other donors' samples.

This clone was seen a handful of times. V usage is TRBV12-2 and J usage is TRBJ1-5. TRBV12-2 is listed as a pseudogene. The CDR3 runs 18 residues. The CDR3 is CASRLGGRGRNSNQPQHF. DNA of the CDR3: TGTGCAAGTCGCTTAGGGGGGAGGGGGCGTAATAGCAATCAGCCCCAGCATTTT.

This clone is large in the sample. J is TRBJ2-2 and V is TRBV11-3; TRBD1 matches at 8 bases. Germline loops: CDR1 SGHNT, CDR2 YENEEA. The ends lost 3 bases at V and 5 bases at J; junction bases unmatched: 5. This CDR3 has 15 amino acids. The chain's CDR3 is CASSLGQVTTGELFF. Written as DNA, the CDR3 is TGTGCCAGCAGCTTGGGACAGGTCACGACCGGGGAGCTGTTTTTT.

The CDR3 DNA is TGTGCCAGCTCACCTCTACCCGAGGCCGACTACGAGCAGTACTTC. Its protein product is CASSPLPEADYEQYF. The rearrangement uses TRBV18 and TRBJ2-7, with no clear D. Germline V lookup: CDR1 KGHSH, CDR2 LQKENI. The length of the CDR3 is 15 residues. Trimming cost V 3 bases and J 3 bases, with 15 bases left between them.

The table lists this clone with a count of one. The chain joins TRBV19 to TRBJ2-1, with unresolved D. The CDR3 totals 13 residues. Trimming shortened V by 2 bases and J by 7 bases, and 9 bases separated the two germline ends. CDR1 is LNHDA and CDR2 is SQIVND in the germline V gene (reference sequence). The DNA of the CDR3 is TGTGCCAGTAGTATACCCCCGTTTAATGAGCAGTTCTTC. This gives the protein CASSIPPFNEQFF. Looking up the rest from reference TRBV19 and TRBJ2-1 gives the full variable domain: DGGITQSPKYLFRKEGQNVTLSCEQNLNHDAMYWYRQDPGQGLRLIYYSQIVNDFQKGDIAEGYSVSREKKESFPLTVTSAQKNPTAFYLCASSIPPFNEQFFGPGTRLTVL.

This clone came up once. The chain joins TRBV12-5 to TRBJ2-5, with TRBD2 as a possible D gene (5 bases). V lost 2 bases and J lost 5, with 9 bases in between. CDR1 LGHNT and CDR2 FRNRAP come from the germline V gene. This CDR3 comprises 13 residues. CDR3 protein: CASGLPGEETQYF. DNA for the CDR3: TGTGCTAGTGGTTTGCCCGGGGAGGAGACCCAGTACTTC.

The rearrangement uses TRBV28 and TRBJ2-3, with D maybe TRBD2 (6 bases). V was clipped by 8 bases and J by 3 bases, with 18 bases between them. The germline gives CDR1 MDHEN, CDR2 SYDVKM. This CDR3 comprises 15 residues. CDR3 DNA sequence: TGTGCCAGCGTCAAGGCGGGAAAGGGAACAGATACGCAGTATTTT. This gives the protein CASVKAGKGTDTQYF.

In its sample, this clone was seen a few times. The CDR3 reads CASSEGQGVFSTDTQYF. The CDR3 DNA follows: TGTGCCAGCAGTGAAGGACAGGGGGTTTTTTCCACAGATACGCAGTATTTT. This chain joins TRBV6-1 and TRBJ2-3, with 9 positions matching TRBD1. V shed 1 base and J 2 bases; nucleotides not matched to a gene: 7. Germline assignment: CDR1 MNHNS and CDR2 SASEGT. CDR3 length: 17 residues.

Within the sample, this clone is medium-sized. The chain has TRBV9 and TRBJ1-1; the D gene is possibly TRBD1 (6 bases). The CDR3 covers 15 residues. Trimming stripped 4 bases from V and 1 base from J, with 14 bases between. Germline CDR1 reads SGDLS; CDR2 reads YYNGEE. The CDR3 reads CASSLSTGENTEAFF. CDR3 nucleotide sequence: TGTGCCAGCAGCCTTTCGACAGGAGAGAACACTGAAGCTTTCTTT.

The V call is TRBV6-8, the J call TRBJ1-1, with a possible D match to TRBD1 (5 bases). The V and J ends lost 2 bases and 6 bases respectively, with 16 bases between them. Germline lookup yields CDR1 MNHGY and CDR2 SAAAGT. This CDR3 is 15 amino acids long. The CDR3 DNA sequence: TGTGCCAGCAGTTACCGCCAGGGCCTGGGTGCTGAAGCTTTCTTT. It encodes CASSYRQGLGAEAFF.

This clone occurred many times. The V and J genes are TRBV11-3 and TRBJ2-3, with TRBD1 matching 8 bases. This CDR3 region has 14 residues. V gave up 2 bases and J gave up 4 bases; unmatched junction bases: 2. The V gene's germline CDR1 is SGHNT and CDR2 YENEEA. CDR3 nucleotide sequence: TGTGCCAGCAGCTTATGGACAGGGTCAGATACGCAGTATTTT. The encoded protein is CASSLWTGSDTQYF. The full variable domain, completed using reference TRBV11-3 and TRBJ2-3, is EAGVVQSPRYKIIEKKQPVAFWCNPISGHNTLYWYLQNLGQGPELLIRYENEEAVDDSQLPKDRFSAERLKGVDSTLKIQPAELGDSAVYLCASSLWTGSDTQYFGPGTRLTVL.

This clone is termed large (0.1 to 1%). V and J are TRBV9 and TRBJ2-5; D unresolved. Trimming took 4 bases from V and 5 from J, leaving 15 bases between them. The CDR3 extends over 14 amino acids. Looked up from germline, CDR1 is SGDLS and CDR2 is YYNGEE. Here the CDR3 reads CASSPRTQEETQYF. The CDR3 DNA follows: TGTGCCAGCAGCCCAAGAACCCAGGAGGAGACCCAGTACTTC.

This clone was counted a few times. This chain uses TRBV29-1 with TRBJ2-7, with 8 bases aligning to TRBD1. J was trimmed by 2 bases and V by 7 bases; bases with no gene match: 10. Per germline, CDR1 SQVTM and CDR2 ANQGSEA. The length of the CDR3 is 14 residues. This chain's CDR3 is CSAGEVTGAYEQYF. CDR3 bases: TGCAGCGCGGGGGAGGTGACAGGGGCCTACGAGCAGTACTTC.

The chain joins TRBV12-2 to TRBJ2-1; TRBD1 was called by the table and not checked on the DNA. TRBV12-2 is a listed pseudogene. This CDR3 has 14 residues. The CDR3 loop reads CAGRDGTNYNEQFF. The CDR3 nucleotides read TGTGCCGGAAGAGACGGGACAAACTACAATGAGCAGTTCTTC.

This chain links TRBV6-8 with TRBJ2-1, with D maybe TRBD2 (5 bases). In germline, CDR1 is MNHGY, CDR2 SAAAGT. The CDR3 runs to 13 residues. The germline V and J ends were trimmed by 3 bases and 5 bases, with 8 bases remaining between them. The CDR3 reads CASSYLGDNEQFF. The CDR3 bases are TGTGCCAGCAGTTATCTCGGGGACAATGAGCAGTTCTTC.

The chain combines TRBV5-1 with TRBJ2-5, with 9 positions matching TRBD2. V was pared by 2 bases and J by 5 bases, with 7 bases of the junction left unmatched. Germline V lookup: CDR1 SGHRS, CDR2 YFSETQ. The CDR3 consists of 15 residues. CDR3 coding DNA: TGCGCCAGCAGCTTCCTAGCGGGGCCTGGGGAGACCCAGTACTTC. Protein sequence: CASSFLAGPGETQYF.

The CDR3 nucleotides read TGTGCCAGCAGTTACGGGGGATGGAATGGCTACACCTTC. It yields the protein CASSYGGWNGYTF. V and J are TRBV6-8 and TRBJ1-2; D is perhaps TRBD1 (5 bases). The CDR3 covers 13 residues. Germline lookup yields CDR1 MNHGY and CDR2 SAAAGT. V lost 2 bases to trimming and J lost 6 bases, with 10 bases between them.

The chain is built from TRBV9 and TRBJ1-2, with D uncertain. V was cut by 0 bases and J by 0 bases, with 3 bases left in between. Germline V gives CDR1 SGDLS, CDR2 YYNGEE. This CDR3 is 13 amino acids long. Here the CDR3 DNA reads TGTGCCAGCAGCGTAGCTGCTAACTATGGCTACACCTTC. It codes for CASSVAANYGYTF.

The table lists this clone with a few counts. The chain combines TRBV6-8 with TRBJ2-5; the D call may be TRBD1 or TRBD2 (5 bases each). The germline V gene encodes CDR1 MNHGY and CDR2 SAAAGT. CDR3 length: 15 residues. Trimming pared 2 bases from V and 2 bases from J, leaving 12 bases between. The CDR3 DNA sequence: TGTGCCAGCAGTTACGGGGGTGGTGGGCAAGAGACCCAGTACTTC. Translated: CASSYGGGGQETQYF.

This clone came up a few times. The chain employs TRBV10-3 and TRBJ2-7; weak D call: TRBD1 (6 bases). From germline, CDR1 is ENHRY and CDR2 SYGVKD. V lost 0 bases and J lost 4, with 7 bases in between. This CDR3 is 13 amino acids long. CDR3 in amino acids: CAISESGGYEQYF. The CDR3 DNA reads as TGTGCCATCAGTGAGTCAGGGGGATACGAGCAGTACTTC.

The V call is TRBV11-3, the J call TRBJ2-3; 9 bases fit TRBD1. The CDR3 extends over 16 amino acids. V trimming: 0 bases; J trimming: 4 bases; junction bases outside the gene matches: 5. From germline, CDR1 is SGHNT and CDR2 YENEEA. The CDR3 sequence: CASSLEDRGGSDTQYF. The CDR3 bases are TGTGCCAGCAGCTTAGAGGACAGGGGAGGGTCAGATACGCAGTATTTT.

The chain is built from TRBV6-8 and TRBJ1-3; 7 bases fit TRBD1. The CDR3 length is 13 residues. Trimming removed 8 bases from V and 4 bases from J; junction bases left unmatched: 5. Germline loops: CDR1 MNHGY, CDR2 SAAAGT. The DNA for the CDR3 is TGTGCCAGCCGACAGGGTGGGGGAAACACCATATATTTT. This gives the protein CASRQGGGNTIYF.

The chain links TRBV11-3 to TRBJ2-3, with 12 bases identical to TRBD2. This CDR3 contains 18 residues. The ends lost 2 bases at V and 3 bases at J; junction bases unmatched: 9. CDR1 and CDR2 (germline): SGHNT, YENEEA. CDR3 sequence (DNA): TGTGCCAGCAGCTTATCCCGACTAGCGGGGGCCGCGACAGATACGCAGTATTTT. Translation gives CASSLSRLAGAATDTQYF.

The table lists this clone with many counts. V gene TRBV11-3 combines with J gene TRBJ1-3; TRBD1 matches 7 bases. Germline CDR1 is SGHNT and CDR2 is YENEEA. The V segment lost 5 bases and the J segment 4 bases; nucleotides outside the gene matches: 8. This CDR3 comprises 15 residues. CDR3 amino acids: CASSPEGGSGNTIYF. The CDR3 region has the DNA TGTGCCAGCAGCCCGGAAGGGGGCTCCGGAAACACCATATATTTT.

This clone was observed a few times. J is TRBJ2-2 and V is TRBV5-1; 7 nucleotides align to TRBD1. Germline V gene sequence: CDR1 SGHRS, CDR2 YFSETQ. The CDR3 contains 15 residues. Trimming took 5 bases from V and 0 from J; bases not matched to a gene: 4. The chain's CDR3 is CASRLTGANTGELFF. CDR3 bases: TGCGCCAGCAGATTAACAGGGGCGAACACCGGGGAGCTGTTTTTT.

The gene calls are TRBV25-1 and TRBJ2-1; 11 bases line up with TRBD2. V lost 3 bases, J lost 9 bases, and 7 bases stayed unmatched. Germline lookup yields CDR1 MGHDK and CDR2 SYGVNS. The CDR3 covers 15 residues. CDR3 nucleotide sequence: TGTGCCAGCAGTGAGACTAGCGGGGTTCTTAGTGAGCAGTTCTTC. Its translation is CASSETSGVLSEQFF. Full variable domain (rest looked up from reference TRBV25-1 and TRBJ2-1): EADIYQTPRYLVIGTGKKITLECSQTMGHDKMYWYQQDPGMELHLIHYSYGVNSTEKGDLSSESTVSRIRTEHFPLTLESARPSHTSQYLCASSETSGVLSEQFFGPGTRLTVL.

This clone has a count of ten or more. The chain employs TRBV6-8 and TRBJ2-4, with 11 bases matching TRBD2. Germline V gene data show CDR1 as MNHGY and CDR2 as SAAAGT. This CDR3 comprises 14 residues. After removal of 3 bases from V and 9 bases from J, the junction contained 4 bases not matched to a gene. In DNA form, the CDR3 reads TGTGCCAGCAGTTATAGCGGGGGGGGAGGCATTCAGTACTTC. Translating it yields CASSYSGGGGIQYF.